The 32 T cell receptor beta chains below all came from one sample that was sequenced in a study of blood T cells in healthy people across ages. Next came a second PCR, run for about 7 to 12 cycles, which used a sample-barcoded 5' primer along with a J-beta primer mix. TCRdb reprocessed the 5' RACE reads with MiXCR, giving one entry per CDR3 protein. The sample has roughly 560,000 distinct CDR3 sequences; 24% are singletons. This sample was also put to use in a study of T cells of mothers and their children.

Sequencing was done on a sample of blood. The origin of the receptors is a boy younger than 18 in good health.

This rearrangement joins TRBV6-2 or TRBV6-3 to TRBJ1-4; maybe TRBD1 (5 bases). CDR3 length: 17 residues. Germline-derived CDR1 and CDR2 are MNHEY and SVGEGT. Trimming took off 2 bases at V and 12 bases at J, with 25 bases between the two ends. CDR3 DNA: TGTGCCAGCAGTTACCTCTCGATTACCGGGGCGGCGACAGAACTGTTTTTT. It is translated as CASSYLSITGAATELFF.

The gene calls are TRBV11-2 and TRBJ1-1; 7 bases match TRBD1. The CDR3 has 15 residues. CDR1 SGHAT and CDR2 FQNNGV come from the germline V gene. Germline trimming cut 4 bases from V and 3 bases from J; bases unmatched to any gene: 8. CDR3 nucleotides: TGTGCCAGCAGCTCCCCAGGGGGTCGGGACACTGAAGCTTTCTTT. Translated, it gives CASSSPGGRDTEAFF.

V usage is TRBV28 and J usage is TRBJ2-7; 8 positions match TRBD2. The V gene end was trimmed by 1 base and the J gene end by 6 bases; junction bases not matched to a gene: 5. Germline V gene sequence: CDR1 MDHEN, CDR2 SYDVKM. The CDR3 is 14 amino acids. In DNA, the CDR3 is TGTGCCAGCAGTTTATCAGCGGGAGCTCGCGAGCAGTACTTC. Encoded protein: CASSLSAGAREQYF.

This clonotype was found a few times. The chain uses TRBV5-1 and TRBJ2-1; weak D call: TRBD1 (6 bases). This CDR3 is built from 14 residues. Germline CDR1 is SGHRS and CDR2 is YFSETQ. V was cut by 4 bases and J by 4 bases, with 12 bases left in between. CDR3 residues: CASSLLDRYNEQFF. The CDR3 region has the DNA TGCGCCAGCAGCCTATTAGACAGGTACAATGAGCAGTTCTTC.

CDR3 in DNA: TGTGCCAGCAGTGACGGGGCGATGAACACTGAAGCTTTCTTT. Its protein product is CASSDGAMNTEAFF. The chain combines TRBV28 with TRBJ1-1; D perhaps matches TRBD1 (5 bases). The germline V gene encodes CDR1 MDHEN and CDR2 SYDVKM. V was clipped by 5 bases and J by 0 bases, with 10 bases between them. The CDR3 is 14 residues long.

The genes are TRBV20-1 and TRBJ1-1; D unclear. The CDR3 consists of 16 residues. V shed 2 bases and J shed 0 bases, with 16 bases lying between them. CDR1 and CDR2 from the germline V gene are DFQATT and SNEGSKA (reference sequence). DNA of the CDR3: TGCAGTGCTAGACCGGACGAGGGAGCCCTGAACACTGAAGCTTTCTTT. This codes for CSARPDEGALNTEAFF.

This clonotype was seen a handful of times. The chain carries TRBV14 and TRBJ2-7, with a possible D match to TRBD1 (6 bases). The ends were cut back, 4 bases at V and 3 bases at J, with 13 bases in the middle. Germline-derived CDR1 and CDR2 are SGHDN and FVKESK. CDR3 length: 14 residues. The CDR3: CASSLATGHYEQYF. CDR3 nucleotides: TGTGCCAGCAGCCTGGCGACAGGTCACTACGAGCAGTACTTC.

This clonotype came up a few times. The J gene is TRBJ2-7, the V gene TRBV7-2, with 12 bases lining up with TRBD2. The germline CDR1 and CDR2 sequences are SGHTA and FQGNSA. The V gene end was trimmed by 4 bases and the J gene end by 2 bases; junction bases not matched to a gene: 6. The CDR3 is made up of 16 amino acids. The CDR3 reads CASSYAWTSGAYEQYF. CDR3 sequence (DNA): TGTGCCAGCAGCTATGCTTGGACTAGCGGGGCCTACGAGCAGTACTTC.

The chain links TRBV7-2 to TRBJ2-1; the D gene is possibly TRBD1 (5 bases). CDR1 and CDR2 (germline): SGHTA, FQGNSA. The germline V and J ends were trimmed by 2 bases and 1 base, with 12 bases remaining between them. The CDR3 is 16 amino acids. This chain's CDR3 is CASSLSGHLSYNEQFF. The CDR3 DNA sequence: TGTGCCAGCAGCTTATCCGGACACCTTTCCTACAATGAGCAGTTCTTC.

This chain links TRBV4-3 with TRBJ2-1, with 11 nucleotides matching TRBD2. Trimming at V came to 0 bases and at J to 2 bases, leaving 15 bases not matched to a gene. Germline CDR1 LGHNA, CDR2 YSLEER. The CDR3 spans 21 residues. For the CDR3, the DNA is TGCGCCAGCAGCCAAGATTCCGGTCTAGCGGGGGGCCCTTGGACCTACAATGAGCAGTTCTTC. Its protein product is CASSQDSGLAGGPWTYNEQFF.

This clonotype was seen a handful of times. This rearrangement joins TRBV7-9 to TRBJ1-1, with no clear D. The germline gives CDR1 SEHNR, CDR2 FQNEAQ (reference sequence). CDR3 length: 14 residues. With 5 bases removed from V and 0 bases from J, the gap between germline ends came to 10 bases. The CDR3 DNA follows: TGTGCCAGCAGCCCCCGAGGCATGAACACTGAAGCTTTCTTT. It encodes CASSPRGMNTEAFF.

The chain links TRBV12-3 or TRBV12-4 to TRBJ2-5, with 9 bases identical to TRBD1. J lost 5 bases, V lost 3 bases, and 7 bases had no gene match. The CDR3 is 15 residues long. CDR3: CASSLVPDRGETQYF. The CDR3 DNA reads as TGTGCCAGCAGTTTGGTCCCCGACAGGGGGGAGACCCAGTACTTC.

The chain is built from TRBV28 and TRBJ1-1; a possible D gene is TRBD1 (6 bases). There are 16 residues in the CDR3. Trimming shortened V by 5 bases and J by 11 bases, and 27 bases separated the two germline ends. CDR1 is MDHEN and CDR2 is SYDVKM in the germline V gene. CDR3 amino acids: CASSSPFAGYTGKAFF. The CDR3 region has the DNA TGTGCCAGCAGTAGCCCCTTTGCGGGCTATACAGGGAAGGCTTTCTTT.

Only a few counts were recorded for this clonotype. Compared with germline, one end of the junction differs, possibly owing to a read error. The gene calls are TRBV7-7 and TRBJ2-5; TRBD2 matches 13 bases. The J call is doubtful: the DNA matches TRBJ2-1 better. CDR1 is SSHAT and CDR2 is FNYEAQ in the germline V gene (reference sequence). This CDR3 is 15 amino acids long. The CDR3 loop is CASSTRTSGSGEQFF. The DNA for the CDR3 is TGTGCTAGCAGCACGCGGACTAGCGGGAGCGGGGAGCAGTTCTTC.

The chain employs TRBV5-1 and TRBJ2-7; D is perhaps TRBD2 (5 bases). There are 13 residues in the CDR3. Looked up from germline, CDR1 is SGHRS and CDR2 is YFSETQ. The V and J ends lost 0 bases and 5 bases respectively, with 9 bases between them. As DNA, the CDR3 is TGCGCCAGCAGCTTGGAGGTGGAGGACGAGCAGTACTTC. Protein product: CASSLEVEDEQYF.

This clonotype was picked up a small number of times. The rearrangement joins TRBV7-9 to TRBJ2-1; D not certain. The CDR3 length is 16 residues. Per germline, CDR1 SEHNR and CDR2 FQNEAQ (reference sequence). The ends were cut back, 5 bases at V and 0 bases at J, with 14 bases in the middle. The CDR3 bases are TGTGCCAGCAGCCCGGGTTTACTACTCTCCTACAATGAGCAGTTCTTC. This gives the protein CASSPGLLLSYNEQFF.

The chain's CDR3 is CASSVFPGPTYEQYF. The CDR3 DNA reads as TGTGCCAGCAGCGTCTTCCCAGGGCCCACCTACGAGCAGTACTTC. The rearrangement links TRBV9 to TRBJ2-7, with a weak D call TRBD1 (5 bases). CDR1 is SGDLS, CDR2 YYNGEE, per germline. The ends were cut back, 2 bases at V and 2 bases at J, with 14 bases in the middle. The CDR3 spans 15 residues.

V is TRBV20-1 and J is TRBJ2-3; TRBD1 might be the D (6 bases). V shed 3 bases and J shed 3 bases, with 10 bases lying between them. The CDR3 is 13 residues long. The V gene's germline CDR1 is DFQATT and CDR2 SNEGSKA (reference sequence). The CDR3 loop is CSARDRWTDTQYF. CDR3 DNA sequence: TGCAGTGCTAGGGACAGATGGACAGATACGCAGTATTTT.

This chain links TRBV7-9 with TRBJ1-4, with D tentatively TRBD1 (5 bases). The germline CDR1 and CDR2 sequences are SEHNR and FQNEAQ (reference sequence). The CDR3 consists of 14 residues. Trimming took 3 bases from V and 5 from J, leaving 10 bases between them. CDR3 in amino acids: CASSFDSSNEKLFF. In DNA, the CDR3 is TGTGCCAGCAGCTTCGACAGTTCAAATGAAAAACTGTTTTTT.

The table lists this clonotype with a few counts. The V call is TRBV29-1, the J call TRBJ1-3; TRBD1 might be the D (5 bases). V was pared by 6 bases and J by 0 bases, with 18 bases between. This CDR3 region has 16 residues. Looked up from germline, CDR1 is SQVTM and CDR2 is ANQGSEA. The CDR3 region is CSVLGPGENSGNTIYF. The CDR3 bases are TGCAGCGTCCTGGGACCGGGCGAGAACTCTGGAAACACCATATATTTT.

This clonotype was counted only a few times. J is TRBJ2-2 and V is TRBV5-1; no reliable D call. CDR3 length: 12 residues. CDR1 and CDR2 from the germline V gene are SGHRS and YFSETQ. V gave up 2 bases and J gave up 6 bases, with 5 bases separating them. CDR3 in amino acids: CASSFYPGELFF. CDR3 in DNA: TGCGCCAGCAGCTTCTACCCCGGGGAGCTGTTTTTT.

This chain joins TRBV7-2 and TRBJ2-3; D may be TRBD1 or TRBD2 (5 bases each). CDR1 is SGHTA, CDR2 FQGNSA, per germline. V lost 4 bases and J 6 bases, leaving 17 bases between the germline ends. The CDR3 has 15 residues. The CDR3 DNA is TGTGCCAGCAGCTCACGAGGAGGACAACTGGATACGCAGTATTTT. Amino acid sequence: CASSSRGGQLDTQYF. Looking up the rest from reference TRBV7-2 and TRBJ2-3 gives the full variable domain: GAGVSQSPSNKVTEKGKDVELRCDPISGHTALYWYRQSLGQGLEFLIYFQGNSAPDKSGLPSDRFSAERTGGSVSTLTIQRTQQEDSAVYLCASSSRGGQLDTQYFGPGTRLTVL.

This clonotype was observed a handful of times. The V and J genes are TRBV18 and TRBJ1-3, with D hard to call. Per germline, CDR1 KGHSH and CDR2 LQKENI. V lost 1 base and J lost 1, with 11 bases in between. This CDR3 has 16 amino acids. The CDR3 sequence: CASSPQKGVSGNTIYF. The CDR3 DNA reads TGTGCCAGCTCACCACAAAAGGGCGTTTCTGGAAACACCATATATTTT.

This clonotype was seen only a few times. CDR3: CASSFAGNEQFF. In DNA form, the CDR3 reads TGTGCCAGCAGTTTCGCCGGGAATGAGCAGTTCTTC. V usage is TRBV12-3 or TRBV12-4 and J usage is TRBJ2-5; unclear D gene. The J call may not be correct, given that the DNA end is closer to TRBJ2-1. The CDR3 extends over 12 amino acids.

V gene TRBV7-2 combines with J gene TRBJ2-7; the D is unclear. V shed 1 base and J shed 2 bases, with 6 bases lying between them. CDR3 length: 13 residues. Germline V gene lookup returns CDR1 SGHTA and CDR2 FQGNSA. CDR3: CASSLEPTYEQYF. Written as DNA, the CDR3 is TGTGCCAGCAGCTTAGAACCCACCTACGAGCAGTACTTC.

This clonotype occurred a few times. Here the CDR3 DNA reads TGTGCCAGCAGGGGGGGAGCCTACGAGCAGTACTTC. It yields the protein CASRGGAYEQYF. The V gene is TRBV3-1, the J gene TRBJ2-5, with D possibly TRBD2 on 6 matching bases. The last part of the DNA fits TRBJ2-7 better; the J call may be wrong. This CDR3 contains 12 residues. The germline gives CDR1 LGHDT, CDR2 YNNKEL (reference sequence).

This chain links TRBV12-3 or TRBV12-4 with TRBJ1-4; unclear D gene. V lost 10 bases and J 0 bases, leaving 9 bases between the germline ends. This CDR3 has 13 residues. CDR3 amino acids: CATGRATNEKLFF. The CDR3 bases are TGTGCCACGGGGAGAGCAACTAATGAAAAACTGTTTTTT.

J is TRBJ2-5 and V is TRBV7-9, with 8 bases that match TRBD1. Germline V gene lookup returns CDR1 SEHNR and CDR2 FQNEAQ (reference sequence). J lost 3 bases, V lost 5 bases, and 11 bases had no gene match. The CDR3 runs 16 residues. CDR3 sequence: CASSQQPQDREETQYF. In DNA form, the CDR3 reads TGTGCCAGCAGCCAACAACCCCAGGACAGGGAAGAGACCCAGTACTTC.

This clonotype occurred a few times. The rearrangement joins TRBV24-1 to TRBJ2-1; D might be TRBD1 or TRBD2, each matching 5 bases. Trimming stripped 5 bases from V and 0 bases from J, with 10 bases between. CDR1 is KGHDR, CDR2 SFDVKD, per germline. The CDR3 sequence is 15 residues long. CDR3 in amino acids: CATSVWGSSYNEQFF. As DNA, the CDR3 is TGTGCCACCAGTGTATGGGGGAGCTCCTACAATGAGCAGTTCTTC.

This clonotype showed up many times. The rearrangement uses TRBV5-5 and TRBJ2-5; D is perhaps TRBD2 (5 bases). CDR1 is SGHKS, CDR2 YYEKEE, per germline (reference sequence). There are 15 residues in the CDR3. Trimming left V 0 bases short and J 4 bases short, with 13 bases between. CDR3 protein: CASSLGNSASETQYF. The CDR3 nucleotides read TGTGCCAGCAGCTTGGGGAATAGCGCCTCAGAGACCCAGTACTTC.

This chain connects TRBV9 to TRBJ2-1; 8 positions match TRBD2. V shed 0 bases, J shed 5 bases, and the junction held 4 bases outside the gene matches. Germline CDR1 is SGDLS and CDR2 is YYNGEE. The CDR3 is made up of 15 amino acids. This CDR3 reads CASSVGLAHNNEQFF. The DNA for the CDR3 is TGTGCCAGCAGCGTAGGACTAGCGCATAACAATGAGCAGTTCTTC. Based on the CDR3 plus reference TRBV9 and TRBJ2-1, the full variable domain is DSGVTQTPKHLITATGQRVTLRCSPRSGDLSVYWYQQSLDQGLQFLIQYYNGEERAKGNILERFSAQQFPDLHSELNLSSLELGDSALYFCASSVGLAHNNEQFFGPGTRLTVL.

In its sample, this clonotype was seen a few times. J is TRBJ2-5 and V is TRBV4-1, with D perhaps matching TRBD1 (5 bases). TRBJ2-1 matches the DNA end more closely, so the J call is doubtful. CDR3 length equals 18 residues. The germline gives CDR1 MGHRA, CDR2 YSYEKL. The CDR3 sequence: CASSQPLGPLRAYNEQFF. CDR3 in DNA: TGCGCCAGCAGCCAGCCCCTGGGGCCCCTCAGAGCATACAATGAGCAGTTCTTC.